The 3 T cell receptor beta chains below all came from one sample that was sequenced in a study of T cells in Graves' hyperthyroidism and ophthalmopathy. Amplified TCR beta CDR3 regions derived from RNA transcripts. HTBI primers were used for first-round RT-PCR of the TCR CDR3. TCRdb re-analysed the multiplex PCR reads in MiXCR, keeping a single row per CDR3 protein. Seen here are around 350,000 distinct CDR3 sequences, about a sixth observed once, and the top ten hold more than 30%. Sequencing input: blood. These receptors all stem from a woman aged 30 to 39 with Graves' hyperthyroidism that later progressed to Graves' ophthalmopathy.

This clonotype was seen many times. The chain carries TRBV5-1 and TRBJ2-3, with TRBD1 matching over 7 bases. With V trimmed by 0 bases and J by 6 bases, 13 bases remained unmatched. Germline CDR1 SGHRS, CDR2 YFSETQ. The CDR3 contains 17 residues. The CDR3 reads CASSLGAAAGGSDTQYF. CDR3 coding DNA: TGCGCCAGCAGCTTGGGGGCCGCGGCAGGGGGTTCGGATACGCAGTATTTT.

There are many counts of this clonotype. The chain has TRBV27 and TRBJ2-7; 7 nucleotides agree with TRBD2. The CDR3 sequence is 15 residues long. V gave up 0 bases and J gave up 4 bases; unmatched junction bases: 6. Germline CDR1 reads MNHEY; CDR2 reads SMNVEV (reference sequence). DNA for the CDR3: TGTGCCAGCAGTTTATCAACGGGGGGTATTTACGAGCAGTACTTC. Its translation is CASSLSTGGIYEQYF.

There are many counts of this clonotype. The chain is built from TRBV4-2 and TRBJ1-2; D remains ambiguous. The germline V gene encodes CDR1 LGHNA and CDR2 YNFKEQ. V lost 1 base, J lost 0 bases, and 9 bases lay in between. The CDR3 covers 15 residues. The CDR3 DNA is TGTGCCAGCAGCCAAGGTCGCTCTACTAACTATGGCTACACCTTC. This encodes CASSQGRSTNYGYTF.